This T cell receptor (beta chain) was captured by sequencing in a study of post-analysis software for immune sequencing data. Study-level information: Both relapsing-remitting and secondary progressive multiple sclerosis featured among the disease courses, as did progressive-relapsing multiple sclerosis.

CDR1 is SEHNR and CDR2 is FQNEAQ in the germline V gene (reference sequence). V shed 5 bases and J shed 0 bases, with 17 bases lying between them. The CDR3 contains 17 residues. Researchers reported that TCR beta cDNA libraries carried unique molecular identifiers. TCRdb reanalysed the PCR reads using MiXCR and keeps one entry per CDR3 protein. The sample has more than 450,000 distinct CDR3 sequences, 44% seen once. A note on this clonotype: The antigen remains undetermined.

Study-level results: The F measure placed samples prepared in the same batch into strongly shared clusters. Controls' normalized Chao1 diversity significantly exceeded that of multiple sclerosis patients. Compared with controls, patients had more of 4 or 5 TRBV segments, including TRBV5-6, TRBV5-1 and TRBV20-1.

The sample was blood. The chain uses TRBV7-9 and TRBJ2-4, with D perhaps matching TRBD1 (6 bases). This TCR came from a girl aged 5 to 17 with multiple sclerosis. CDR3 sequence (DNA): TGTGCCAGCAGCCTCATGGACAGTCTCTTAGCCAAAAACATTCAGTACTTC. Translated, it gives CASSLMDSLLAKNIQYF.